This T cell receptor (beta chain) comes out of a study of a mutant IDH1 vaccine in newly diagnosed glioma. Study as a whole: Earlier care involved radiotherapy, temozolomide, or both, and the majority received both. Study-wide points: With respect to changes in top peripheral T cell clonotypes, pseudoprogression seemed unrelated. Immune responses induced by vaccination arose in 93.3% of the patients.

The time point denotes: week 5, during vaccination. Each dose delivered 300 ug of mutant IDH1 20-mer peptide subcutaneously with imiquimod. TCRdb's copy holds only in-frame clones and misses some; the assay was immunoSEQ multiplex PCR. This table holds approximately 50,000 clones, 78% found once. On this clone: Antigen: not known.

This CDR3 contains 12 residues. The V end lost 6 bases, the J end lost 4 bases, and 9 bases lay between the germline ends. Germline loops: CDR1 LNHNV, CDR2 YYDKDF (reference sequence). The receptor's source is a man aged 50 or older with glioma. Sequencing used PBMCs, obtained from a glioma patient whose treatment included an IDH1 peptide vaccine. V and J are TRBV15 and TRBJ1-1; D is possibly TRBD1 (5 bases). DNA of the CDR3: TGTGCCACCAGTCGGAGGGGCACTGAAGCTTTCTTT. Its protein is CATSRRGTEAFF.